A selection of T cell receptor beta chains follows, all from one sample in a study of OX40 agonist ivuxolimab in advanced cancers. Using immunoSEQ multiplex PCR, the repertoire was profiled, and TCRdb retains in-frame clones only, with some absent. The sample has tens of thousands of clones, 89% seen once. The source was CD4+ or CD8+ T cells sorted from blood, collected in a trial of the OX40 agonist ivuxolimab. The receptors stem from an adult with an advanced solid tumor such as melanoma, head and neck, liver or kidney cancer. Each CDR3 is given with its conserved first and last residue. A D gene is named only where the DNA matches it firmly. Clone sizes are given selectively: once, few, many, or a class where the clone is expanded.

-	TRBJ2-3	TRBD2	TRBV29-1	CSVQGLAGGHTDTQYF	TGCAGCGTTCAAGGACTAGCGGGAGGCCACACAGATACGCAGTATTTT
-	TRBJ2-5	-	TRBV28	CASSPGLSQETQYF	TGTGCCAGCAGTCCCGGACTGTCCCAAGAGACCCAGTACTTC
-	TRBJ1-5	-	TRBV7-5	CARSCERYQPQHF	TGTGCCAGAAGCTGCGAGAGGTATCAGCCCCAGCATTTT
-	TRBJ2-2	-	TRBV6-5	CASSSRETGELFF	TGTGCCAGCAGTTCCAGGGAGACCGGGGAGCTGTTTTTT
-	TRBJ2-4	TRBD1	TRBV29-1	CSSRGPGRVQYF	TGCAGTTCCAGGGGGCCAGGGCGGGTTCAGTACTTC
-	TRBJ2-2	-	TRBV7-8	CASSPEITGELFF	TGTGCCAGCAGCCCAGAGATTACCGGGGAGCTGTTTTTT
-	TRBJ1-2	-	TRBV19	CASGGPTYGYTF	TGTGCCAGTGGGGGCCCGACCTATGGCTACACCTTC
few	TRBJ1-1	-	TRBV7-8	CASSRQKNTEAFF	TGTGCCAGCAGCCGTCAGAAGAACACTGAAGCTTTCTTT
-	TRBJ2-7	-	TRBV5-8	CASSEGDYEQYF	TGTGCCAGCTCTGAGGGGGATTACGAGCAGTACTTC
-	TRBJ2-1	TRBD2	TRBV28	CASSLPSGSRDNEQFF	TGTGCCAGCAGTTTACCTAGCGGGAGTAGGGACAATGAGCAGTTCTTC
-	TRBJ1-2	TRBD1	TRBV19	CASSTRTGWFGSDGYTF	TGTGCCAGTAGTACAAGGACAGGCTGGTTCGGTTCGGATGGCTACACCTTC
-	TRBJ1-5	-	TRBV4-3	CASSQVIGRSQPQHF	TGCGCCAGCAGCCAAGTTATAGGCCGGTCCCAGCCCCAGCATTTT
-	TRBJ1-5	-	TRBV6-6	CASSQLSSFNQPQHF	TGTGCCAGCAGCCAGCTATCCTCTTTTAATCAGCCCCAGCATTTT
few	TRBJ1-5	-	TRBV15	CATSEGSQPQHF	TGTGCCACCAGTGAAGGGAGCCAGCCCCAGCATTTT
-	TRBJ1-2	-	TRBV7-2	CACTSGRYGYTF	TGTGCTTGCACCTCGGGGAGATATGGCTACACCTTC
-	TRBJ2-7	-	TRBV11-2	CASSLVTLSYEQYF	TGTGCCAGCAGCTTAGTTACTCTTTCCTACGAGCAGTACTTC
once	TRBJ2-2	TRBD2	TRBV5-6	CASSLADTSGGNTGELFF	TGTGCCAGCAGCTTGGCCGATACTAGCGGAGGGAACACCGGGGAGCTGTTTTTT
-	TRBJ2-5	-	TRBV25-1	CASSERLLNIETQYF	TGTGCCAGCAGTGAACGACTACTAAACATAGAGACCCAGTACTTC
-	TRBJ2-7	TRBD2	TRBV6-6	CASRDLAGESYEQYF	TGTGCCAGCAGGGACCTAGCGGGAGAGTCCTACGAGCAGTACTTC
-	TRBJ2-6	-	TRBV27	CASSHLGANVLTF	TGTGCCAGCAGCCACCTCGGGGCCAACGTCCTGACTTTC
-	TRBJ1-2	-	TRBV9	CASSPRSAGVNRYTF	TGTGCCAGCAGCCCCCGGTCGGCTGGAGTTAATCGCTACACCTTC
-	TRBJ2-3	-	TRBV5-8	CASSKQGAWTDTQYF	TGTGCCAGCAGCAAACAGGGAGCTTGGACAGATACGCAGTATTTT
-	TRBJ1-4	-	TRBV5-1	CASSSDGNNEKLFF	TGCGCCAGCAGCTCGGACGGAAATAATGAAAAACTGTTTTTT
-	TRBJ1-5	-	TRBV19	CASRKGSQPQHF	TGTGCCAGTAGGAAGGGAAGTCAGCCCCAGCATTTT
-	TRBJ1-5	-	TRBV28	CASSLLAGAGQPQHF	TGTGCCAGCAGTCTCCTGGCAGGGGCGGGTCAGCCCCAGCATTTT
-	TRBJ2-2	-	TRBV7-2	CASSVVLAFTGELFF	TGTGCCAGCAGCGTAGTCTTAGCGTTCACCGGGGAGCTGTTTTTT
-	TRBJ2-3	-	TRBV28	CASSLVRADTQYF	TGTGCCAGCAGTTTGGTTCGGGCAGATACGCAGTATTTT
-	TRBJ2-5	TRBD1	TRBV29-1	CSATTGDSETQYF	TGCAGCGCAACGACAGGGGATTCGGAGACCCAGTACTTC
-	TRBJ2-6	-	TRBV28	CASSSGSGANVLTF	TGTGCCAGCAGTTCGGGATCTGGGGCCAACGTCCTGACTTTC
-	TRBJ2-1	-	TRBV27	CASSLGGNEQFF	TGTGCCAGCAGTTTAGGGGGGAATGAGCAGTTCTTC
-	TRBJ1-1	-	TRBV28	CATAEAPYPEAFF	TGTGCCACCGCAGAGGCTCCCTACCCAGAAGCTTTCTTT
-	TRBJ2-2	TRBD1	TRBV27	CASSSPLEGTDNTGELFF	TGTGCCAGCAGCTCCCCCCTAGAGGGGACAGATAACACCGGGGAGCTGTTTTTT
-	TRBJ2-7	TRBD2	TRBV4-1	CASSQEWAGGPYEQYF	TGCGCCAGCAGCCAAGAGTGGGCGGGAGGGCCGTACGAGCAGTACTTC
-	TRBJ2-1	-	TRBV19	CASSISDDQGRFF	TGTGCCAGTAGTATTTCGGACGACCAAGGACGGTTCTTC
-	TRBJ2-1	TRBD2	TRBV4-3	CASSQELADYNEQFF	TGCGCCAGCAGCCAAGAACTAGCGGACTACAATGAGCAGTTCTTC
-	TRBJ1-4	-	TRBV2	CASSTGTNEKLFF	TGTGCCAGCAGTACAGGGACCAATGAAAAACTGTTTTTT
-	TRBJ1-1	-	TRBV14	CASSQVGTHTEAFF	TGTGCCAGCAGCCAGGTTGGGACCCACACTGAAGCTTTCTTT
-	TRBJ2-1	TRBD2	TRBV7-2	CASSSIPFSGSNEQFF	TGTGCCAGCAGCTCCATACCTTTTAGCGGGAGCAATGAGCAGTTCTTC
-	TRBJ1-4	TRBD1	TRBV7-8	CASSFYRGKNEKLFF	TGTGCCAGCAGCTTCTACAGGGGGAAGAATGAAAAACTGTTTTTT
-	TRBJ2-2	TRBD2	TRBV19	CASTALAGGPGELFF	TGTGCCAGTACGGCCCTAGCGGGAGGGCCCGGGGAGCTGTTTTTT
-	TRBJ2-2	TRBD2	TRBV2	CASSDFPSGRNGELFF	TGTGCCAGCAGTGATTTCCCTAGCGGGAGAAACGGGGAGCTGTTTTTT
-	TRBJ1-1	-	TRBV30	CAWSEENPPGGNTEAFF	TGTGCCTGGAGTGAAGAGAACCCACCAGGTGGGAACACTGAAGCTTTCTTT
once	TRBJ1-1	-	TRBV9	CASSAYPGQMNTEAFF	TGTGCCAGCAGCGCTTATCCGGGACAAATGAACACTGAAGCTTTCTTT
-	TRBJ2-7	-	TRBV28	CASSFSRPSYEQYF	TGTGCCAGCAGTTTTTCCCGACCTAGTTACGAGCAGTACTTC
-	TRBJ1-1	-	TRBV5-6	CASSFGTQVLNTEAFF	TGTGCCAGCAGCTTCGGTACTCAGGTCCTGAACACTGAAGCTTTCTTT
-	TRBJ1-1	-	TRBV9	CASQGTMNTEAFF	TGTGCCAGCCAGGGGACAATGAACACTGAAGCTTTCTTT
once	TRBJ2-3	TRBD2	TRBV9	CASSVDGRAVDTQYF	TGTGCCAGCAGCGTAGACGGGAGGGCCGTAGATACGCAGTATTTT
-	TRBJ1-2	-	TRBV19	CASSGDILNYGYTF	TGTGCCAGTAGTGGGGACATCTTAAACTATGGCTACACCTTC
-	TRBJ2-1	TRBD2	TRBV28	CASSTPTGLAGIHEQFF	TGTGCCAGCAGCACACCGACAGGACTAGCGGGCATTCATGAGCAGTTCTTC
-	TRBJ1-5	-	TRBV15	CATSVNSNQPQHF	TGTGCCACCAGCGTGAATAGCAATCAGCCCCAGCATTTT
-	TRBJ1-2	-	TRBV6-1	CASSEGPLSNYGYTF	TGTGCCAGCAGTGAAGGGCCACTTTCTAACTATGGCTACACCTTC
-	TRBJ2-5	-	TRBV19	CASSIGGPPGETQYF	TGTGCCAGTAGTATAGGAGGCCCCCCGGGGGAGACCCAGTACTTC
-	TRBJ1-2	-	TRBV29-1	CSTELQGSNYGYTF	TGCAGCACCGAGTTGCAAGGCTCTAACTATGGCTACACCTTC
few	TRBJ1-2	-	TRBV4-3	CASSQELEGTYGYTF	TGCGCCAGCAGCCAAGAACTCGAAGGGACCTATGGCTACACCTTC
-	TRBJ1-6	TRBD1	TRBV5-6	CASSLDTGTEYNSPLHF	TGTGCCAGCAGCTTAGACACCGGGACAGAATATAATTCACCCCTCCACTTT
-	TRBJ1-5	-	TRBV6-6	CASTQGQYQPQHF	TGTGCCAGCACCCAAGGGCAGTATCAGCCCCAGCATTTT
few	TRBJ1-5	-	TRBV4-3	CASSQRGNQPQHF	TGCGCCAGCAGCCAACGAGGGAATCAGCCCCAGCATTTT